The clone carrying this T cell receptor beta chain turned up a few times. The antigen remains undetermined. The data originate from a study of T cells in Graves' hyperthyroidism and ophthalmopathy. Regarding the study as a whole: Researchers found most expanded thyroid clonotypes above 0.001 in blood as well.

Diagnosis rested on symptoms, serum thyroxine and TRAb, thyroid ultrasound, and orbital computed tomography. The CDR3 is 15 residues long. V shed 4 bases and J 5 bases; nucleotides not matched to a gene: 11. CDR1 is SGDLS, CDR2 YYNGEE, per germline. RNA transcripts provided the source from which TCR beta CDR3 regions were amplified. The HTBI primer set drove a first-round RT-PCR of the TCR CDR3. TCRdb recomputed calls from the multiplex PCR reads with MiXCR, one row per CDR3 protein. The sample carries about 610,000 distinct CDR3 sequences, roughly 14% recorded once. The sequence was obtained from a woman aged 40-49 years with Graves' ophthalmopathy. The rearrangement links TRBV9 to TRBJ2-7, with 8 bases matching TRBD1. Sequenced material: blood. The CDR3 here is CASSKGQGVRDEQYF. Written as DNA, the CDR3 is TGTGCCAGCAGCAAAGGACAGGGTGTAAGGGACGAGCAGTACTTC.